This T cell receptor beta chain was obtained from a study of shared clonotypes between healthy human individuals. Study overall: Those who served as donors were a couple of women and a few men between the ages of 18 and 49.

Points on this clone: Its antigen is undetermined.

Study outcomes and limitations: Having only a few donors restricted how much genetic and exposure-history diversity was captured. Despite large depth, rarefaction showed incomplete sorted-subset sequencing.

The length of the CDR3 is 11 residues. Trimming pared 3 bases from V and 10 bases from J, leaving 10 bases between. The germline V gene encodes CDR1 SQVTM and CDR2 ANQGSEA. Using immunoSEQ multiplex PCR, the repertoire was profiled, and TCRdb retains in-frame clones only, with some absent. The table shows roughly 890,000 clones, with 80% to 95% occurring only once. The naive CD8 fraction comprised CD45RO-negative cells positively selected for CCR7 and excluded terminally differentiated effector memory CD45RA+ cells. This clonotype originated in a man aged 25 to 45 in good health. The sequencing input was naive CD8+ T cells sorted from blood. The chain joins TRBV29-1 to TRBJ2-1; D unclear. Here the CDR3 reads CSVDPIREQFF. CDR3 bases: TGCAGCGTTGACCCGATAAGAGAGCAGTTCTTC.